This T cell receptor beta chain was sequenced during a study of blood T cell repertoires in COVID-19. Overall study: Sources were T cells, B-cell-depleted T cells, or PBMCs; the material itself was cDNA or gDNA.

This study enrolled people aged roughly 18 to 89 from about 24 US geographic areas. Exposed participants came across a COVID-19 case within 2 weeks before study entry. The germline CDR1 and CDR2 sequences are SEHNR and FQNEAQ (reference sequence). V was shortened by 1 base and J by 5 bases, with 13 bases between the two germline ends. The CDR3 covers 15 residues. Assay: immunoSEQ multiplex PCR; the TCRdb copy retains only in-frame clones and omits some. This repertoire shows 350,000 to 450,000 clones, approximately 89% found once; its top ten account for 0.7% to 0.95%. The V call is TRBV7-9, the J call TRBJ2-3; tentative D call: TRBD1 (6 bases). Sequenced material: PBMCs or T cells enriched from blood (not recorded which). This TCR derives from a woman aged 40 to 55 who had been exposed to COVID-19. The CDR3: CASSLGQVEIDTQYF. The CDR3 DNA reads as TGTGCCAGCAGCTTAGGACAGGTTGAGATAGATACGCAGTATTTT.